This T cell receptor beta chain was sequenced during a study of T cells after yellow fever vaccination. Regarding the study as a whole: Contaminants from the bulk population, in the form of abundant clonotypes, could be found in FACS-sorted repertoires. Reappearance after the booster was seen for most primary-vaccination clones, at about 95% CD4 and 80% to 90% CD8.

It was through 5'RACE template switching that TCR cDNA was made, with a universal primer site and UMIs added. TCRdb itself ran the 5' RACE reads through MiXCR, one entry per CDR3 protein. The sample carries 350,000 to 550,000 distinct CDR3 sequences, under 20% recorded once. Germline V gene lookup returns CDR1 SGHVS and CDR2 FQNEAQ. Trimming removed 4 bases from V and 2 bases from J, with 18 bases in between. CDR3 length equals 17 residues. This clonotype has just a few counts. Its antigen is currently unknown. The V call is TRBV7-8, the J call TRBJ2-1, with D tentatively TRBD1 (5 bases). The sequencing used PBMCs, collected before the yellow fever booster vaccination. The TCR was taken from a man in his late teens or twenties who received the YFV17D yellow fever vaccine. This chain's CDR3 is CASSSDIGQRPYNEQFF. The DNA for the CDR3 is TGTGCCAGCAGCTCGGACATTGGTCAGCGTCCCTACAATGAGCAGTTCTTC.